Following are 21 T cell receptor beta chains from one sample sequenced in a study of identical twins. Via MiXCR, TCRdb re-called the 5' RACE reads, giving one row per CDR3 protein. The sample yields around 490,000 distinct CDR3 sequences, 20% to 25% seen once. These data were also reused for a study on yellow fever vaccine responses in identical twins.

Sequenced material: CD4+ T cells sorted from blood. These receptors were taken from a woman aged 18-35 years in good health.

This clonotype has only a few counts. The chain combines TRBV20-1 with TRBJ2-5; D is perhaps TRBD1 (5 bases). Germline CDR1 is DFQATT and CDR2 is SNEGSKA (reference sequence). Trimming cost V 0 bases and J 5 bases, with 13 bases left between them. The CDR3 extends over 14 amino acids. The CDR3 DNA reads TGCAGTGCTAGAGATCCTACGGCAGGGGAGACCCAGTACTTC. This gives the protein CSARDPTAGETQYF.

The J gene is TRBJ2-1, the V gene TRBV6-1, with D uncertain. The germline V gene encodes CDR1 MNHNS and CDR2 SASEGT. This CDR3 is built from 14 residues. V was cut by 5 bases and J by 7 bases, with 15 bases left in between. The DNA for the CDR3 is TGTGCCAGCAGTCCCCCTCTACGGCGGAATGAGCAGTTCTTC. This gives the protein CASSPPLRRNEQFF.

V and J are TRBV5-1 and TRBJ2-3; 13 bases map to TRBD2. This CDR3 contains 19 residues. The trim removed 0 bases at V and 0 bases at J, leaving 7 bases unmatched. Germline CDR1 reads SGHRS; CDR2 reads YFSETQ. CDR3 coding DNA: TGCGCCAGCAGCTTGGGACTAGCGGGGGGACAACCTAGCACAGATACGCAGTATTTT. It codes for CASSLGLAGGQPSTDTQYF.

This clonotype came up a few times. CDR3 sequence (DNA): TGTGCCAGCAGTGGGGTGAGCTCGGGAAACACCATATATTTT. Protein product: CASSGVSSGNTIYF. The rearrangement uses TRBV6-1 and TRBJ1-3; D uncertain. The CDR3 is made up of 14 amino acids. V was pared by 4 bases and J by 4 bases, with 11 bases between. The germline V gene has CDR1 MNHNS and CDR2 SASEGT.

This chain connects TRBV20-1 to TRBJ2-7; no reliable D call. Trimming cost V 3 bases and J 2 bases, with 11 bases left between them. This CDR3 region has 13 residues. Germline-derived CDR1 and CDR2 are DFQATT and SNEGSKA (reference sequence). CDR3 residues: CSASSGPTYEQYF. The CDR3 DNA sequence: TGCAGTGCTAGTTCTGGGCCAACCTACGAGCAGTACTTC.

The chain recombines TRBV5-1 with TRBJ2-5, with D uncertain. Per germline, CDR1 SGHRS and CDR2 YFSETQ. The V end was cut by 1 base, the J end by 5 bases, with 24 bases between. CDR3 length: 18 amino acids. The CDR3 DNA follows: TGCGCCAGCAGCTTGACAACTAAACCTCCGGGCCTCAGGGAGACCCAGTACTTC. The encoded protein is CASSLTTKPPGLRETQYF.

This clonotype was found many times. V gene TRBV12-3 or TRBV12-4 combines with J gene TRBJ1-5; D not resolved. V lost 2 bases and J 4 bases, leaving 6 bases between the germline ends. This CDR3 has 13 amino acids. The CDR3 DNA is TGTGCCAGCAGTTTATCGGAGAATCAGCCCCAGCATTTT. Translated: CASSLSENQPQHF.

There are a few counts of this clonotype. The chain joins TRBV3-1 to TRBJ2-2; a possible D gene is TRBD2 (6 bases). CDR3 size: 13 residues. The V and J ends lost 3 bases and 7 bases respectively, with 9 bases between them. Germline CDR1 LGHDT, CDR2 YNNKEL (reference sequence). The CDR3 loop reads CASSQGLHGELFF. The CDR3 DNA reads TGTGCCAGCAGCCAGGGACTTCACGGGGAGCTGTTTTTT.

The chain combines TRBV2 with TRBJ2-1; no firm D call. V dropped 8 bases and J dropped 2 bases, with 16 bases sitting between them. Germline V CDR1 and CDR2: SNHLY, FYNNEI. There are 15 residues in the CDR3. CDR3 nucleotides: TGTGCCAGCGGGAAGGCGGTCCTTACCTACAATGAGCAGTTCTTC. Translated: CASGKAVLTYNEQFF.

V and J are TRBV5-5 and TRBJ2-7; either TRBD1 or TRBD2 may fit D (5 bases each). Deletions cut 3 bases from V and 7 bases from J, with 17 bases between. The CDR3 loop spans 14 amino acids. Germline V gene data show CDR1 as SGHKS and CDR2 as YYEKEE (reference sequence). In nucleotides, the CDR3 is TGTGCCAGCAGCTGGACCCGGGACGGTTTAGAGCAGTACGTC. As protein: CASSWTRDGLEQYV.

The V call is TRBV27, the J call TRBJ2-5, with D maybe TRBD2 (6 bases). Germline-derived CDR1 and CDR2 are MNHEY and SMNVEV (reference sequence). V lost 3 bases and J lost 5, with 13 bases in between. The CDR3 has 14 residues. CDR3 residues: CASSLGGEFETQYF. The CDR3 DNA reads TGTGCCAGCAGTTTGGGGGGAGAGTTTGAGACCCAGTACTTC.

The rearrangement links TRBV7-6 to TRBJ2-2, with 8 bases that match TRBD2. The CDR3 loop spans 18 amino acids. The germline V gene encodes CDR1 SGHVS and CDR2 FNYEAQ. J gave up 4 bases and V 2 bases, and 12 bases lay outside the gene matches. CDR3 sequence (DNA): TGTGCCAGCAGCTTATCGACGGGCGGGGGGTATGGCACCGGGGAGCTGTTTTTT. This translates into CASSLSTGGGYGTGELFF.

The chain uses TRBV12-3 or TRBV12-4 and TRBJ2-1, with a weak D call TRBD2 (6 bases). This CDR3 region has 18 residues. Trimming left V 6 bases short and J 3 bases short, with 24 bases between. The CDR3 spells CASSETPGSPTSYNEQFF. In DNA, the CDR3 is TGTGCCAGCAGCGAAACCCCAGGCTCGCCGACTAGCTACAATGAGCAGTTCTTC.

This clonotype was counted only a few times. This chain connects TRBV7-3 to TRBJ1-6, with TRBD1 matching 9 bases. The CDR3 runs 13 residues. Germline V gives CDR1 SGHTA, CDR2 FQGTGA. V lost 4 bases to trimming and J lost 17 bases; unmatched junction nucleotides: 9. CDR3 region: CASSSGTGSTVHF. The CDR3 nucleotides are TGTGCCAGCAGCTCCGGGACAGGGTCCACCGTCCACTTT. The whole variable domain, remainder taken from reference TRBV7-3 and TRBJ1-6, is GAGVSQTPSNKVTEKGKYVELRCDPISGHTALYWYRQSLGQGPEFLIYFQGTGAADDSGLPNDRFFAVRPEGSVSTLKIQRTERGDSAVYLCASSSGTGSTVHFGNGTRLTVT.

The V gene is TRBV12-3 or TRBV12-4, the J gene TRBJ2-6, with D hard to call. The CDR3 length is 15 residues. V was pared by 8 bases and J by 2 bases, with 13 bases between. CDR3 in amino acids: CASLLGPTGANVLTF. The CDR3 nucleotides are TGTGCCAGCCTACTTGGTCCCACTGGGGCCAACGTCCTGACTTTC.

In this sample, this clonotype turned up a few times. The V and J genes are TRBV28 and TRBJ2-7, with D maybe TRBD1 (6 bases). Germline V gene lookup returns CDR1 MDHEN and CDR2 SYDVKM. The CDR3 loop spans 14 amino acids. Trimming took off 7 bases at V and 3 bases at J, with 16 bases between the two ends. This CDR3 is CASIGGLLGYEQYF. In nucleotides, the CDR3 is TGTGCCAGCATAGGGGGTCTCTTGGGCTACGAGCAGTACTTC.

This rearrangement joins TRBV7-2 to TRBJ2-1; 8 bases are shared with TRBD2. The V gene end was trimmed by 5 bases and the J gene end by 1 base; junction bases not matched to a gene: 7. CDR3 size: 16 residues. The germline gives CDR1 SGHTA, CDR2 FQGNSA. CDR3 sequence: CASSPHGLASYNEQFF. The CDR3 DNA reads as TGTGCCAGCAGCCCACACGGACTAGCTTCCTACAATGAGCAGTTCTTC.

This chain links TRBV28 with TRBJ2-5; 8 bases are a match to TRBD2. The germline gives CDR1 MDHEN, CDR2 SYDVKM. This CDR3 is built from 18 residues. The junction had 19 bases not matched to a gene; V was cut back by 6 bases and J by 4 bases. CDR3 bases: TGTGCCAGCAGGCGGGGGTCAATTGCGGCGGGAGGTTTAGAGACCCAGTACTTC. It specifies CASRRGSIAAGGLETQYF.

The chain uses TRBV6-1 and TRBJ2-5; 11 positions agree with TRBD1. With 6 bases clipped from V and 1 base from J, the junction kept 13 bases outside the gene matches. The germline CDR1 and CDR2 sequences are MNHNS and SASEGT. This CDR3 comprises 18 residues. CDR3 sequence: CASSLGQGAPPLQETQYF. The CDR3 nucleotides are TGTGCCAGCAGCCTCGGACAGGGGGCCCCTCCTCTCCAAGAGACCCAGTACTTC.

This clonotype was recorded a few times. The chain carries TRBV7-9 and TRBJ2-7; D remains ambiguous. V lost 5 bases and J lost 5, with 10 bases in between. The CDR3 contains 12 residues. Per the germline V gene, CDR1 is SEHNR and CDR2 is FQNEAQ (reference sequence). The CDR3 is CASSPPGDEQYF. CDR3 coding DNA: TGTGCCAGCAGCCCCCCTGGGGACGAGCAGTACTTC.

This chain joins TRBV3-1 and TRBJ1-5; D call uncertain. CDR1 is LGHDT and CDR2 is YNNKEL in the germline V gene (reference sequence). V was trimmed by 1 base and J by 5 bases, leaving 6 bases between them. CDR3 size: 13 residues. Here the CDR3 DNA reads TGTGCCAGCAGCCAAGGTGGTCATCAGCCCCAGCATTTT. Residues: CASSQGGHQPQHF.